A single sample is the source of the 30 T cell receptor beta chains below, sequenced in a study of regulatory and conventional T cells in RAG deficiency. Genomic DNA came from blood conventional CD4+ T cells gated CD25-low CD127-high. Measured with immunoSEQ multiplex PCR; TCRdb has only the in-frame clones, and not every one. The sample holds 20,000 to 25,000 clones, 85% to 95% seen once. The data also belong to a second study, concerning regulatory T cells. In that study: Amplification used 52 TRBV primers and 13 TRBJ primers.

Sequencing was performed on CD4+ T cells sorted from blood. Every receptor here comes from a human donor in good health.

The chain combines TRBV5-1 with TRBJ2-1, with TRBD1 matching over 8 bases. The V and J ends lost 0 bases and 9 bases, in that order; junction bases with no gene match: 11. There are 16 residues in the CDR3. In germline, CDR1 is SGHRS, CDR2 YFSETQ. The CDR3 nucleotides read TGCGCCAGCAGCTTGGGTGCAGGGGGCGTAAATGGTGAGCAGTTCTTC. This encodes CASSLGAGGVNGEQFF.

In its sample, this clone was seen once. The gene calls are TRBV18 and TRBJ1-1; a weak D match, TRBD1 (5 bases). CDR1 and CDR2 (germline): KGHSH, LQKENI. The germline V and J ends were trimmed by 6 bases and 3 bases, with 14 bases remaining between them. This CDR3 has 14 amino acids. This CDR3 is CASSRITGDTEAFF. CDR3 bases: TGTGCCAGCTCCCGCATTACAGGCGACACTGAAGCTTTCTTT.

This chain connects TRBV5-6 to TRBJ1-1; D not certain. The CDR3 runs to 14 residues. The ends were cut back, 0 bases at V and 5 bases at J, with 11 bases in the middle. The germline V gene has CDR1 SGHDT and CDR2 YYEEEE. The CDR3 sequence is CASSLGSGWTEAFF. CDR3 sequence (DNA): TGTGCCAGCAGCTTGGGATCGGGTTGGACTGAAGCTTTCTTT.

This clone occurred once. The chain's CDR3 is CASRLAGAVETQYF. In DNA form, the CDR3 reads TGTGCCAGCAGACTAGCGGGAGCGGTAGAGACCCAGTACTTC. The chain combines TRBV28 with TRBJ2-5; TRBD2 matches 11 bases. Germline V gene lookup returns CDR1 MDHEN and CDR2 SYDVKM. This CDR3 region has 14 residues. The ends lost 6 bases at V and 4 bases at J; junction bases unmatched: 4. Variable domain in full (rest from reference TRBV28 and TRBJ2-5): DVKVTQSSRYLVKRTGEKVFLECVQDMDHENMFWYRQDPGLGLRLIYFSYDVKMKEKGDIPEGYSVSREKKERFSLILESASTNQTSMYLCASRLAGAVETQYFGPGTRLLVL.

The chain recombines TRBV6-5 with TRBJ1-2; TRBD1 might be the D (5 bases). CDR1 is MNHEY, CDR2 SVGAGI, per germline. The CDR3 covers 13 residues. Trimming took 0 bases from V and 7 from J, leaving 9 bases between them. As DNA, the CDR3 is TGTGCCAGCAGTTACTCAGGGACGGGTGGCTACACCTTC. Translating it yields CASSYSGTGGYTF.

V and J are TRBV7-2 and TRBJ2-2, with D possibly being TRBD2 (5 bases). CDR1 is SGHTA and CDR2 is FQGNSA in the germline V gene. V was trimmed by 2 bases and J by 5 bases, leaving 15 bases between them. The CDR3 loop spans 16 amino acids. The CDR3 protein is CASSLRGLPRTGELFF. The CDR3 DNA is TGTGCCAGCAGCTTAAGAGGACTCCCCAGAACCGGGGAGCTGTTTTTT.

The chain recombines TRBV30 with TRBJ2-2; D might be TRBD1 (6 bases). The CDR3 contains 13 residues. Germline V gene lookup returns CDR1 GTSNPN and CDR2 SVGIG (reference sequence). The V gene lost 4 bases and the J gene lost 7 bases, with 13 bases spanning the gap. The CDR3 DNA is TGTGCCTGGAATAAGGGGGTCGGCGGGGAGCTGTTTTTT. Translating gives CAWNKGVGGELFF.

The chain couples TRBV6-1 to TRBJ1-1; the match to TRBD1 covers 11 bases. V gave up 6 bases and J gave up 11 bases; unmatched junction bases: 14. Germline CDR1 reads MNHNS; CDR2 reads SASEGT. This CDR3 region has 15 residues. CDR3 region: CASSALWTGGAGAFF. The CDR3 DNA sequence: TGTGCCAGCAGCGCCCTTTGGACAGGGGGCGCGGGCGCTTTCTTT.

This clone has only one observation. J is TRBJ1-4 and V is TRBV28; TRBD1 is a possible D gene (5 bases). Between the trimmed V and J ends, which lost 7 bases and 5 bases, there was a span of 11 bases. This CDR3 has 13 amino acids. Germline loops: CDR1 MDHEN, CDR2 SYDVKM. CDR3 protein: CASTSGTNEKLFF. In DNA form, the CDR3 reads TGTGCCAGCACCTCCGGGACCAATGAAAAACTGTTTTTT.

V gene TRBV5-4 combines with J gene TRBJ2-3; 8 bases line up with TRBD2. Trimming at V came to 5 bases and at J to 4 bases, leaving 3 bases not matched to a gene. CDR3 size: 13 residues. Per the germline V gene, CDR1 is SGHNT and CDR2 is YYREEE (reference sequence). Here the CDR3 reads CASRGAGADTQYF. The CDR3 DNA is TGTGCCAGCAGAGGAGCGGGAGCAGATACGCAGTATTTT.

The chain carries TRBV18 and TRBJ2-5; 8 bases align to TRBD1. This CDR3 has 13 amino acids. V lost 3 bases to trimming and J lost 7 bases; unmatched junction nucleotides: 4. Germline V lookup: CDR1 KGHSH, CDR2 LQKENI. The CDR3 DNA sequence: TGTGCCAGCTCACCGGGGACAGGCGGGACCCAGTACTTC. This encodes CASSPGTGGTQYF.

In this sample, this clone turned up once. This chain links TRBV25-1 with TRBJ2-5; possibly TRBD1 or TRBD2 for D (7 bases each). Per germline, CDR1 MGHDK and CDR2 SYGVNS. The V gene lost 3 bases and the J gene lost 6 bases, with 17 bases spanning the gap. The CDR3 totals 15 residues. The CDR3 DNA reads as TGTGCCAGCAGTGATGTCAGGGGGGGCCCTAAGACCCAGTACTTC. Its protein is CASSDVRGGPKTQYF. The whole variable domain, remainder taken from reference TRBV25-1 and TRBJ2-5, is EADIYQTPRYLVIGTGKKITLECSQTMGHDKMYWYQQDPGMELHLIHYSYGVNSTEKGDLSSESTVSRIRTEHFPLTLESARPSHTSQYLCASSDVRGGPKTQYFGPGTRLLVL.

The V gene is TRBV5-1, the J gene TRBJ2-1; no reliable D call. V shed 2 bases and J shed 10 bases, with 13 bases lying between them. Germline V gives CDR1 SGHRS, CDR2 YFSETQ. The CDR3 has 13 amino acids. CDR3 sequence reads: CASSLIGPEEQFF. For the CDR3, the DNA is TGCGCCAGCAGCTTAATAGGCCCTGAGGAGCAGTTCTTC.

This chain links TRBV28 with TRBJ2-7; D uncertain. Germline CDR1 reads MDHEN; CDR2 reads SYDVKM. Trimming removed 8 bases from V and 5 bases from J, with 19 bases in between. This CDR3 has 14 residues. This CDR3 reads CASGSGGVRDEQYF. The DNA for the CDR3 is TGTGCCAGCGGAAGTGGCGGCGTCCGGGACGAGCAGTACTTC.

The V and J genes are TRBV10-2 and TRBJ2-1, with 9 bases fitting TRBD1. This CDR3 is 14 amino acids long. CDR1 WSHSY and CDR2 SAAADI come from the germline V gene. V shed 4 bases, J shed 3 bases, and the junction held 1 base outside the gene matches. CDR3 nucleotides: TGCGCCAGCAGTGGGGGACAGGGCTACAATGAGCAGTTCTTC. The encoded protein is CASSGGQGYNEQFF.

This chain links TRBV6-6 with TRBJ1-1, with no clear D. With 5 bases removed from V and 3 bases from J, the gap between germline ends came to 10 bases. The CDR3 spans 13 residues. Per the germline V gene, CDR1 is MNHNY and CDR2 is SVGAGI (reference sequence). DNA of the CDR3: TGTGCCAGCAGTACCCCTCGGGACACTGAAGCTTTCTTT. This codes for CASSTPRDTEAFF.

The table lists this clone with a count of one. The V call is TRBV6-5, the J call TRBJ2-7, with TRBD1 matching 8 bases. The CDR3 is 14 amino acids. Germline V gene data show CDR1 as MNHEY and CDR2 as SVGAGI. Trimming took 8 bases from V and 6 from J; bases not matched to a gene: 12. CDR3 residues: CASVSWQGASEQYF. The CDR3 nucleotides are TGTGCCAGCGTTAGCTGGCAGGGGGCGTCCGAGCAGTACTTC.

CDR3 nucleotide sequence: TGTGCCAGCAGTTTATGGGCGGACTCCTACGAGCAGTACTTC. Translated: CASSLWADSYEQYF. The chain combines TRBV27 with TRBJ2-7; no firm D call. Germline V CDR1 and CDR2: MNHEY, SMNVEV (reference sequence). Trimming pared 1 base from V and 0 bases from J, leaving 7 bases between. The CDR3 runs 14 residues.

The chain couples TRBV5-1 to TRBJ2-2, with D hard to call. From germline, CDR1 is SGHRS and CDR2 YFSETQ. Between the trimmed V and J ends, which lost 0 bases and 6 bases, there was a span of 6 bases. The CDR3 is made up of 13 amino acids. The CDR3: CASSLESPGELFF. In DNA, the CDR3 is TGCGCCAGCAGCTTGGAGAGCCCCGGGGAGCTGTTTTTT.

In this sample, this clone turned up once. The V call is TRBV18, the J call TRBJ2-7, with TRBD1 identical over 8 bases. Looked up from germline, CDR1 is KGHSH and CDR2 is LQKENI. J was trimmed by 2 bases and V by 3 bases; bases with no gene match: 3. The CDR3 spans 14 residues. The CDR3 nucleotides are TGTGCCAGCTCACCGCGGACAGGGCCCTACGAGCAGTACTTC. This translates into CASSPRTGPYEQYF.

The chain couples TRBV5-1 to TRBJ2-1, with 16 bases that match TRBD2. The trim removed 3 bases at V and 7 bases at J, leaving 4 bases unmatched. This CDR3 is 16 amino acids long. Germline V gene sequence: CDR1 SGHRS, CDR2 YFSETQ. Here the CDR3 reads CASSSGTSGGANEQFF. The CDR3 nucleotides are TGCGCCAGCAGCTCCGGGACTAGCGGGGGGGCGAATGAGCAGTTCTTC.

The DNA for the CDR3 is TGCGCCAGCAGGGGAGATGTCAGCACCGGGGAGCTGTTTTTT. It codes for CASRGDVSTGELFF. The V gene is TRBV5-1, the J gene TRBJ2-2; maybe TRBD2 (5 bases). The CDR3 runs to 14 residues. CDR1 and CDR2 (germline): SGHRS, YFSETQ. Trimming removed 5 bases at V and 4 bases at J, with 12 bases between.

This chain joins TRBV19 and TRBJ1-1; D unresolved. V was pared by 6 bases and J by 1 base, with 15 bases between. The CDR3 sequence is 15 residues long. Germline CDR1 LNHDA, CDR2 SQIVND (reference sequence). Here the CDR3 DNA reads TGTGCCAGTAGAGAGGATTTCGGGAGGAACACTGAAGCTTTCTTT. Protein product: CASREDFGRNTEAFF.

The chain links TRBV7-9 to TRBJ2-2; D is tentatively TRBD1 or TRBD2 (5 bases each). Per the germline V gene, CDR1 is SEHNR and CDR2 is FQNEAQ (reference sequence). CDR3 length: 14 amino acids. The V end was cut by 5 bases, the J end by 5 bases, with 12 bases between. As DNA, the CDR3 is TGTGCCAGCAGCAGTCCGGGACCTACCGGGGAGCTGTTTTTT. Translating it yields CASSSPGPTGELFF.

This clone was recorded only once. V is TRBV6-1 and J is TRBJ2-5; 10 nucleotides match TRBD1. V lost 5 bases and J lost 5; bases outside the gene matches: 5. Germline V gene sequence: CDR1 MNHNS, CDR2 SASEGT. The CDR3 runs 14 residues. The CDR3 DNA follows: TGTGCCAGCAGTCAGGACAGGGGGGTCGAGACCCAGTACTTC. Its protein product is CASSQDRGVETQYF.

The CDR3 DNA sequence: TGTGCCAGCTCACCGCCCGGGGCGATGGGAGCTTTCTTT. As protein: CASSPPGAMGAFF. This chain joins TRBV18 and TRBJ1-1, with a tentative D call TRBD1 (5 bases). V lost 3 bases and J 10 bases, leaving 15 bases between the germline ends. The CDR3 has 13 amino acids. Germline CDR1 is KGHSH and CDR2 is LQKENI.

This clone was counted once. The V and J genes are TRBV20-1 and TRBJ1-2, with D unresolved. With 0 bases removed from V and 8 bases from J, the gap between germline ends came to 7 bases. This CDR3 has 11 residues. Per germline, CDR1 DFQATT and CDR2 SNEGSKA (reference sequence). CDR3 in amino acids: CSARDKRGYTF. CDR3 DNA: TGCAGTGCTAGAGATAAGCGGGGCTACACCTTC.

The sample holds one count of this clone. The CDR3 reads CATSRDRYEQYF. The CDR3, as DNA: TGTGCCACCAGCAGAGATAGGTACGAGCAGTACTTC. The chain recombines TRBV15 with TRBJ2-7, with D unresolved. The germline V and J ends were trimmed by 0 bases and 4 bases, with 4 bases remaining between them. CDR1 is LNHNV and CDR2 is YYDKDF in the germline V gene (reference sequence). This CDR3 is 12 amino acids long.

V usage is TRBV5-8 and J usage is TRBJ1-2; D not resolved. The CDR3 contains 13 residues. CDR1 is SGHTS, CDR2 YDEGEE, per germline. V was trimmed by 3 bases and J by 8 bases, leaving 14 bases between them. The chain's CDR3 is CASSSDGARGYTF. CDR3 DNA sequence: TGTGCCAGCAGCTCAGACGGCGCCCGCGGCTACACCTTC. Looking up the rest from reference TRBV5-8 and TRBJ1-2 gives the full variable domain: EAGVTQSPTHLIKTRGQQATLRCSPISGHTSVYWYQQALGLGLQFLLWYDEGEERNRGNFPPRFSGRQFPNYSSELNVNALELEDSALYLCASSSDGARGYTFGSGTRLTVV.

The chain recombines TRBV28 with TRBJ1-2, with 7 bases matching TRBD1. The J segment lost 4 bases and the V segment lost 1 base, leaving 3 bases of the junction unmatched. The CDR3 is 14 amino acids. Germline-derived CDR1 and CDR2 are MDHEN and SYDVKM. CDR3 in amino acids: CASSLSGQVYGYTF. The CDR3 DNA reads TGTGCCAGCAGTTTATCCGGACAGGTCTATGGCTACACCTTC.